This passage covers 31 T cell receptor beta chains from one sample sequenced in a study of T cells after yellow fever vaccination (dated by TCRdb to about 2019). Sample treatment or condition, as interpreted from the label and publication: live attenuated yellow fever vaccine strain. Library preparation employed 5' RACE. This sample was sequenced with an Illumina HiSeq 2500. TCRdb reprocessed the public reads (quality trimming at Q25 with fastp, clone calling with MiXCR) and kept in-frame beta chains. Every CDR3 protein is listed once, alongside the most common genes and DNA of its rows. Recorded for this sample are approximately 120,000 distinct CDR3 sequences; under 8% of them occurred a single time. The ten top clones hold roughly 2.5% of the sample. The material was CD4+ T cells sorted from PBMCs, obtained roughly 10 days after the first yellow fever vaccination. Receptors were obtained from a man between 18 and 35 years old who received the YFV17D yellow fever vaccine.

Worth noting for this clonotype: A read error is possible here, since a much larger clone lies one base away. The gene calls are TRBV2 and TRBJ2-5; 8 bases are shared with TRBD1. Trimming cost V 9 bases and J 9 bases; bases outside gene matches: 15. Germline loops: CDR1 SNHLY, CDR2 FYNNEI. This CDR3 contains 14 residues. The CDR3 sequence is CASLDRALGEAQYF. The CDR3 coding sequence is TGTGCCAGTCTGGACAGGGCCTTGGGGGAGGCCCAGTACTTC. Together with reference TRBV2 and TRBJ2-5, the CDR3 gives the full variable domain: EPEVTQTPSHQVTQMGQEVILRCVPISNHLYFYWYRQILGQKVEFLVSFYNNEISEKSEIFDDQFSVERPDGSNFTLKIRSTKLEDSAMYFCASLDRALGEAQYFGPGTRLLVL.

This clonotype was observed many times. The rearrangement joins TRBV3-1 to TRBJ1-5; D might be TRBD1 (5 bases). V lost 0 bases and J 9 bases, leaving 9 bases between the germline ends. The CDR3 sequence is 13 residues long. CDR1 is LGHDT, CDR2 YNNKEL, per germline (reference sequence). The CDR3 sequence is CASSQDTGRPQHF. CDR3 coding DNA: TGTGCCAGCAGCCAAGATACAGGCCGGCCCCAGCATTTT.

This chain joins TRBV18 and TRBJ2-1, with D perhaps TRBD2 (6 bases). This CDR3 contains 16 residues. Trimming stripped 0 bases from V and 0 bases from J, with 9 bases between. Per the germline V gene, CDR1 is KGHSH and CDR2 is LQKENI. DNA of the CDR3: TGTGCCAGCTCACCACCAACGGGGGTCTCCTACAATGAGCAGTTCTTC. Translating it yields CASSPPTGVSYNEQFF.

Comments on this clonotype: A much larger clone is a single base away; this may be a read error. The chain uses TRBV20-1 and TRBJ2-7; 8 nucleotides agree with TRBD1. Trimming at V came to 3 bases and at J to 7 bases, leaving 14 bases not matched to a gene. Germline V gene lookup returns CDR1 DFQATT and CDR2 SNEGSKA (reference sequence). CDR3 length: 15 residues. The CDR3 spells CSASSAATGAGEQYF. CDR3 DNA sequence: TGCAGTGCTAGTTCGGCCGCGACAGGGGCCGGGGAGCAGTACTTC.

This clonotype was seen ten or more times. This chain links TRBV5-8 with TRBJ2-1, with TRBD1 identical over 8 bases. This CDR3 is built from 13 residues. From germline, CDR1 is SGHTS and CDR2 YDEGEE. Trimming took 4 bases from V and 6 from J; bases not matched to a gene: 3. CDR3 amino acids: CASSQTGANEQFF. The DNA for the CDR3 is TGTGCCAGCAGCCAGACAGGGGCCAATGAGCAGTTCTTC.

The chain links TRBV20-1 to TRBJ1-1; D is undetermined. The CDR3 covers 13 residues. The V end lost 2 bases, the J end lost 6 bases, and 13 bases lay between the germline ends. Germline V gene sequence: CDR1 DFQATT, CDR2 SNEGSKA (reference sequence). This CDR3 is CSARSPAGAEAFF. For the CDR3, the DNA is TGCAGTGCTAGATCCCCCGCCGGGGCTGAAGCTTTCTTT.

The CDR3 DNA sequence: TGTGCCAGCAGCCCGGCGGCCCGGGCTAGCACAGATACGCAGTATTTT. Translation: CASSPAARASTDTQYF. The chain links TRBV5-6 to TRBJ2-3; D gene ambiguous. Between the trimmed V and J ends, which lost 4 bases and 0 bases, there was a span of 15 bases. CDR1 is SGHDT, CDR2 YYEEEE, per germline. The CDR3 runs to 16 residues.

This clonotype was seen at least ten times. This chain joins TRBV5-4 and TRBJ2-1; 7 bases fit TRBD1. J lost 5 bases, V lost 0 bases, and 8 bases had no gene match. The CDR3 has 16 amino acids. Germline values: CDR1 SGHNT, CDR2 YYREEE (reference sequence). CDR3 coding DNA: TGTGCCAGCAGCTTGGGACAGGGTGGGGTTAACAATGAGCAGTTCTTC. Amino acid sequence: CASSLGQGGVNNEQFF.

This clonotype was seen repeatedly, ten times or more. CDR3 protein: CASSELFGTPQETQYF. The CDR3 region has the DNA TGTGCCAGTAGTGAGCTCTTTGGGACGCCACAAGAGACCCAGTACTTC. The chain combines TRBV19 with TRBJ2-5; perhaps D is TRBD1 or TRBD2 (5 bases each). The CDR3 is 16 amino acids. V was pared by 5 bases and J by 2 bases, with 18 bases between. CDR1 LNHDA and CDR2 SQIVND come from the germline V gene (reference sequence).

This clonotype appeared many times. The chain uses TRBV12-3 or TRBV12-4 and TRBJ2-3, with 10 bases identical to TRBD2. The J segment lost 6 bases and the V segment lost 7 bases, leaving 10 bases of the junction unmatched. There are 15 residues in the CDR3. Here the CDR3 reads CASTSQAGGADTQYF. The CDR3 DNA reads as TGTGCCAGCACCTCCCAAGCGGGGGGGGCGGATACGCAGTATTTT.

This clonotype came up many times. CDR3 sequence: CASSFGTGVRHQPQHF. DNA for the CDR3: TGTGCCAGCAGTTTCGGTACAGGGGTCCGTCATCAGCCCCAGCATTTT. The V call is TRBV12-3 or TRBV12-4, the J call TRBJ1-5; 7 nucleotides align to TRBD1. Trimming removed 3 bases from V and 5 bases from J; junction bases left unmatched: 10. The CDR3 has 16 amino acids.

The table lists this clonotype with a few counts. This chain joins TRBV20-1 and TRBJ1-5; 12 bases map to TRBD1. Per germline, CDR1 DFQATT and CDR2 SNEGSKA (reference sequence). The CDR3 runs to 17 residues. Unmatched junction bases numbered 13, after V lost 4 bases and J lost 6 bases. This CDR3 reads CSANHPGTGGSGQPQHF. In nucleotides, the CDR3 is TGCAGTGCTAATCATCCGGGGACAGGGGGCTCGGGTCAGCCCCAGCATTTT.

At least ten counts were recorded for this clonotype. The chain couples TRBV23-1 to TRBJ1-5; D is possibly TRBD1 (5 bases). TRBV23-1 carries the ORF label, with uncertain function. This CDR3 spans 14 amino acids. V was pared by 2 bases and J by 7 bases, with 12 bases between. The CDR3 coding sequence is TGCGCCAGCAGTCAAAGGGGCTCAAGGCAGCCCCAGCATTTT. It codes for CASSQRGSRQPQHF.

This clonotype was recorded at least ten times. This rearrangement joins TRBV7-9 to TRBJ2-1; D is ambiguous. The V end lost 5 bases, the J end lost 0 bases, and 5 bases lay between the germline ends. CDR1 is SEHNR and CDR2 is FQNEAQ in the germline V gene (reference sequence). The CDR3 loop spans 13 amino acids. The CDR3 spells CASSAGSYNEQFF. CDR3 in DNA: TGTGCCAGCAGCGCAGGCTCCTACAATGAGCAGTTCTTC.

There are many counts of this clonotype. The chain is built from TRBV5-1 and TRBJ1-5; D is ambiguous. This CDR3 is built from 14 residues. V was shortened by 0 bases and J by 5 bases, with 9 bases between the two germline ends. The germline V gene encodes CDR1 SGHRS and CDR2 YFSETQ. CDR3 protein: CASSLDGIYQPQHF. For the CDR3, the DNA is TGCGCCAGCAGCTTGGACGGGATCTATCAGCCCCAGCATTTT.

Ten or more counts support this clonotype. This chain uses TRBV12-3 or TRBV12-4 with TRBJ2-5; unclear D gene. This CDR3 comprises 12 residues. Trimming took off 5 bases at V and 3 bases at J, with 7 bases between the two ends. CDR3 residues: CASSRAEETQYF. In nucleotides, the CDR3 is TGTGCCAGCAGTCGGGCAGAAGAGACCCAGTACTTC.

This clonotype showed up just a few times. The chain links TRBV27 to TRBJ1-5, with 9 bases matching TRBD1. The CDR3 is 17 residues long. With V trimmed by 5 bases and J by 2 bases, 10 bases remained unmatched. Per germline, CDR1 MNHEY and CDR2 SMNVEV (reference sequence). CDR3 sequence (DNA): TGTGCCAGCAGTCTCATCCCGACAGGGGGGGGCAATCAGCCCCAGCATTTT. Protein: CASSLIPTGGGNQPQHF.

This clonotype was observed many times. The V call is TRBV4-1, the J call TRBJ2-5, with 12 bases matching TRBD2. The junction had 3 bases not matched to a gene; V was cut back by 4 bases and J by 0 bases. The CDR3 loop spans 16 amino acids. CDR1 and CDR2 from the germline V gene are MGHRA and YSYEKL. The CDR3 region has the DNA TGCGCCAGCAGCCGGACTAGCGGGAACTACCAAGAGACCCAGTACTTC. It is translated as CASSRTSGNYQETQYF.

The table lists this clonotype with many counts. This chain joins TRBV19 and TRBJ2-1, with D perhaps TRBD2 (7 bases). Germline V gene sequence: CDR1 LNHDA, CDR2 SQIVND (reference sequence). The CDR3 consists of 15 residues. Trimming removed 8 bases at V and 0 bases at J, with 14 bases between. Written as DNA, the CDR3 is TGTGCCAGTGGGAGGGACACCTACTCCTACAATGAGCAGTTCTTC. Its protein product is CASGRDTYSYNEQFF.

V and J are TRBV27 and TRBJ2-7; possibly TRBD1 for D (6 bases). V was shortened by 3 bases and J by 5 bases, with 11 bases between the two germline ends. The CDR3 is made up of 13 amino acids. Looked up from germline, CDR1 is MNHEY and CDR2 is SMNVEV (reference sequence). CDR3: CASSFSGDNEQYF. The CDR3 DNA is TGTGCCAGCAGTTTTTCAGGGGATAACGAGCAGTACTTC.

This clonotype was counted many times. This chain connects TRBV2 to TRBJ2-7, with D unresolved. Trimming took off 3 bases at V and 5 bases at J, with 11 bases between the two ends. Germline V gene sequence: CDR1 SNHLY, CDR2 FYNNEI. This CDR3 comprises 13 residues. The CDR3 region is CASSEFPRDEQYV. The DNA of the CDR3 is TGTGCCAGCAGTGAGTTCCCCCGGGACGAGCAGTACGTC.

This clonotype was seen ten or more times. The chain recombines TRBV10-3 with TRBJ1-5; 7 bases agree with TRBD1. CDR1 and CDR2 (germline): ENHRY, SYGVKD. V trimming: 4 bases; J trimming: 7 bases; junction bases outside the gene matches: 10. There are 15 residues in the CDR3. The CDR3 is CAISVAMGTDQPQHF. The CDR3 nucleotides read TGTGCCATCAGTGTGGCGATGGGGACAGACCAGCCCCAGCATTTT.

This chain joins TRBV12-3 or TRBV12-4 and TRBJ2-2, with D hard to call. CDR3 length: 14 amino acids. The V gene lost 8 bases and the J gene lost 5 bases, with 15 bases spanning the gap. The CDR3 loop reads CASFQLPSTGELFF. The CDR3 DNA is TGTGCCAGCTTCCAGCTCCCTTCGACCGGGGAGCTGTTTTTT.

This clonotype came up many times. This sequence joins TRBV10-3 and TRBJ2-2; TRBD2 matches 8 bases. This CDR3 region has 16 residues. Germline V CDR1 and CDR2: ENHRY, SYGVKD. The junction had 6 bases not matched to a gene; V was cut back by 6 bases and J by 0 bases. In DNA form, the CDR3 reads TGTGCCATCAGGAGATTTAGCGGGGCGAACACCGGGGAGCTGTTTTTT. This sequence encodes CAIRRFSGANTGELFF.

This clonotype was counted many times. The V call is TRBV11-2, the J call TRBJ2-3; 14 bases line up with TRBD2. The germline gives CDR1 SGHAT, CDR2 FQNNGV. The CDR3 extends over 16 amino acids. V dropped 3 bases and J dropped 5; count of bases not matched to a gene: 4. CDR3 coding DNA: TGTGCCAGCAGCTTTAGACTAGCGGGGGGGCAAGATACGCAGTATTTT. Residues: CASSFRLAGGQDTQYF.

This clonotype was detected many times. V is TRBV19 and J is TRBJ1-1; D may be TRBD1 (6 bases). This CDR3 comprises 12 residues. Germline CDR1 and CDR2: LNHDA and SQIVND (reference sequence). The CDR3 region is CATKGDPTEAFF. In DNA form, the CDR3 reads TGTGCTACCAAGGGGGATCCCACTGAAGCTTTCTTT.

The sample holds many counts of this clonotype. The CDR3 sequence is CASGAVTGLGEQYF. The CDR3 DNA reads TGTGCTAGTGGTGCGGTGACAGGGCTGGGCGAGCAGTACTTC. The chain employs TRBV12-5 and TRBJ2-7; 7 nucleotides match TRBD1. J gave up 6 bases and V 5 bases, and 10 bases lay outside the gene matches. In germline, CDR1 is LGHNT, CDR2 FRNRAP. The length of the CDR3 is 14 residues.

This clonotype has at least ten counts. The chain employs TRBV4-1 and TRBJ2-3; 9 bases agree with TRBD2. This CDR3 contains 16 residues. V shed 0 bases and J 7 bases; nucleotides not matched to a gene: 8. CDR1 is MGHRA and CDR2 is YSYEKL in the germline V gene. CDR3 protein: CASSQERRGGMYTQYF. The DNA of the CDR3 is TGCGCCAGCAGCCAAGAGAGGCGGGGGGGCATGTATACGCAGTATTTT.

Ten or more counts support this clonotype. The rearrangement uses TRBV21-1 and TRBJ1-2; the table's D call, TRBD1, has no DNA check behind it. TRBV21-1 is recorded as a pseudogene. This CDR3 has 16 residues. This CDR3 is CASSKEWDSSGVGYTF. In nucleotides, the CDR3 is TGTGCCAGCAGCAAGGAATGGGACAGCTCCGGCGTTGGCTACACCTTC.

This clonotype was detected many times. V is TRBV7-2 and J is TRBJ2-3, with 8 bases aligning to TRBD2. The V segment lost 5 bases and the J segment 0 bases; nucleotides outside the gene matches: 7. CDR1 and CDR2 (germline): SGHTA, FQGNSA. The CDR3 is 16 residues long. This chain's CDR3 is CASSLRLAKSTDTQYF. Here the CDR3 DNA reads TGTGCCAGCAGCCTACGACTAGCGAAAAGCACAGATACGCAGTATTTT.

There are many counts of this clonotype. The chain employs TRBV12-3 or TRBV12-4 and TRBJ1-5; D is perhaps TRBD1 (5 bases). The CDR3 extends over 13 amino acids. Between the trimmed V and J ends, which lost 3 bases and 2 bases, there was a span of 5 bases. DNA of the CDR3: TGTGCCAGCAGTTTCAGGGGCAATCAGCCCCAGCATTTT. This gives the protein CASSFRGNQPQHF.